The sequence of this T cell receptor beta chain was determined in a study of T cells after yellow fever vaccination. Across the whole study: Where fractions had low cell numbers, libraries were prepared from them with the SMART-Seq v4 Ultra Low Input RNA kit. The study, taken as a whole, reports: The study found a weaker secondary response that peaked faster, day 5 versus 15. Post-booster repertoires contained most primary-vaccination clones again (around 97% CD4, 85% to 90% CD8).

Points on this clonotype: What it binds is unknown.

MiXCR was run by TCRdb on the 5' RACE reads, yielding one entry per CDR3 protein. The table includes 350,000 to 550,000 distinct CDR3 sequences, 15% to 20% detected once. This receptor was taken from a man younger than 35 who received the YFV17D yellow fever vaccine. Sequencing was performed on PBMCs, taken before the yellow fever booster vaccination.

The CDR3 is CSVAPEATNEKLFF. The CDR3 DNA sequence: TGCAGCGTGGCCCCAGAGGCAACTAATGAAAAACTGTTTTTT. The chain uses TRBV29-1 and TRBJ1-4; D is ambiguous. In germline, CDR1 is SQVTM, CDR2 ANQGSEA. V lost 6 bases, J lost 0 bases, and 11 bases lay in between. There are 14 residues in the CDR3.